The present entry profiles one TCR beta chain with its context. TCRdb fed the RACE reads into MiXCR, producing one record per CDR3 protein. The sample holds 95,000 to 150,000 distinct CDR3 sequences, approximately 15% seen once. The data stem from a study of human T cells and chemical hapten exposure. Trimming stripped 5 bases from V and 2 bases from J, with 17 bases between. Germline assignment: CDR1 DFQATT and CDR2 SNEGSKA (reference sequence). The length of the CDR3 is 15 residues. Time point indicated: patch test 1, 2 weeks after DPC sensitization. Treatment indicated: therapeutic diphenylcyclopropenone sensitization with weekly scalp DPC.

This TCR came from a man in his late teens or twenties with alopecia areata. Some clones in this sample may be carry-over from other donors' samples. Sample: whole blood, taken in connection with sensitization to the hapten diphenylcyclopropenone (DPC). The chain carries TRBV20-1 and TRBJ2-3; tentative D call: TRBD2 (5 bases). In DNA form, the CDR3 reads TGCAGTGCTGACGCTGGGAGAGCGATCACAGATACGCAGTATTTT. Translating gives CSADAGRAITDTQYF.